A selection of T cell receptor beta chains follows, all from one sample in a study of OX40 agonist ivuxolimab in advanced cancers. Data came from immunoSEQ multiplex PCR; TCRdb stores just in-frame clones and leaves some out. This sample has around 50,000 clones, with around 89% found just once. The sample here was CD4+ or CD8+ T cells sorted from blood, taken in a trial of the OX40 agonist ivuxolimab. All receptors derive from an adult with an advanced solid tumor such as melanoma, head and neck, liver or kidney cancer. Each CDR3 is given without its conserved first and last residue.

>TRBJ2-5|TRBV7-9
ASRRLAGVQETQY
>TRBJ2-1|TRBV7-9
ASSLLLGGNEQF
>TRBJ2-1|TRBV6-5
ASTPPGGSGNEQF
>TRBJ1-1|TRBV6-6
ASSRQGTPEAF
>TRBJ1-1|TRBV7-7
ASSLGPTTEAF
>TRBJ2-1|TRBV28
ASSLYGDEQF
>TRBJ1-3|TRBV6-5
ASSSRGTANTIY
>TRBJ2-3|TRBV7-2
ASSSPRLAGGTDTQY
>TRBJ2-1|TRBV1
TSSQVRDYSYNEQF
>TRBJ1-1|TRBV6-6
ASSYTGATEAF
>TRBJ2-7|TRBV27
ASSFSGRLVEQY
>TRBJ1-2|TRBV28
ASSLRPSPGYT
>TRBJ2-1|TRBV9
ASSALLAGVDNEQF
>TRBJ2-1|TRBV27
ASSLWQGGNEQF
>TRBJ2-2|TRBV18
ASFISTGELF
>TRBJ1-2|TRBV7-9
ASSHWTGNNGYT
>TRBJ2-2|TRBV6-5
ASSYYQATGELF
>TRBJ1-5|TRBV7-9
ASSPVANQPQH
>TRBJ2-7|TRBV27
ASSLRGGNEQY
>TRBJ2-1|TRBV6-4
ASSVAGGSYNEQF
>TRBJ1-2|TRBV7-8
ATAGRDGGNYGYT
>TRBJ2-3|TRBV10-2
ASRVGQY
>TRBJ1-1|TRBV25-1
ASRTGLNTEAF
>TRBJ2-1|TRBV27
ASSLWAGKYNEQF
>TRBJ1-2|TRBV9
ASSVGSVPNTENYGYT
>TRBJ2-1|TRBV14
ASSQYSGTGNNEQF
>TRBJ1-3|TRBV7-8
ASSLALGLGRPSGNTIY
>TRBJ1-3|TRBV27
ASGPTDSGNTIY
>TRBJ2-1|TRBV7-9
ASSSWAHNEQF
>TRBJ2-3|TRBV5-8
ASSSGQIYTDTQY
>TRBJ1-1|TRBV28
ASSLPPTEAF
>TRBJ2-1|TRBV28
ASSQGRDSMYEQF
>TRBJ2-7|TRBV10-3
AISQTGLAGGYEQY
>TRBJ2-1|TRBV4-2
ASSHSELDYNEQF
>TRBJ2-5|TRBV6-6
ASIRERQETQY
>TRBJ1-2|TRBV7-9
ASSLAGSYT
>TRBJ2-1|TRBV7-2
ASSLGSDEQF
>TRBJ1-2|TRBV4-3
ASSQGGGGYYGYT
>TRBJ1-5|TRBV19
ASSIDEGVSYQPQH
>TRBJ1-5|TRBV9
ASSVEGVVGQPQH
>TRBJ2-1|TRBV5-1
ASSLWGGSSYNEQF
>TRBJ2-3|TRBV4-3
ASSQGRQDTQY
>TRBJ2-7|TRBV5-1
ASSSAGSYEQY
>TRBJ2-1|TRBV7-8
ASSLYGPRLADNEQF
>TRBJ2-7|TRBV4-1
ASSQSGGLREQY
>TRBJ2-1|TRBV19
ASTRGTSGYNEQF
>TRBJ2-1|TRBV27
ASSLPDRAGYNEQF
>TRBJ2-3|TRBV13
ASSYGDTQY
>TRBJ2-2|TRBV5-4
ASSHTGGAEAGELF
>TRBJ2-7|TRBV2
ASSESDRGLQY
>TRBJ1-1|TRBV27
ASSFGGPNTEAF
>TRBJ2-5|TRBV4-1
ASSQDIGEETQY